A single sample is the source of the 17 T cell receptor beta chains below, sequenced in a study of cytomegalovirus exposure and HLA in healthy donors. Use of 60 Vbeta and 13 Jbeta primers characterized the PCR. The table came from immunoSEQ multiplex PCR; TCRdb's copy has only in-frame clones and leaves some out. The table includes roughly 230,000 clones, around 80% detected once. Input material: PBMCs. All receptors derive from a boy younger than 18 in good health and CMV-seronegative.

The CDR3 coding sequence is TGCGCCAGCAGCTTGGGGCTAGCGGGAGTAGACAATGAGCAGTTCTTC. Protein: CASSLGLAGVDNEQFF. V gene TRBV5-1 combines with J gene TRBJ2-1; 10 nucleotides line up with TRBD2. Per germline, CDR1 SGHRS and CDR2 YFSETQ. Losses at the gene ends were 0 bases for V and 5 bases for J; bases not matched to a gene: 5. The CDR3 extends over 16 amino acids.

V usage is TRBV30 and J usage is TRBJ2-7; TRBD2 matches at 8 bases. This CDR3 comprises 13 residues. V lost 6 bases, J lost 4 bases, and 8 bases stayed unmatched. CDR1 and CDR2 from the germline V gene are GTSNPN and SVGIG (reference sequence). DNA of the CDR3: TGTGCCTGCTCGACCAGCGGGAGTTACGAGCAGTACTTC. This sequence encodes CACSTSGSYEQYF.

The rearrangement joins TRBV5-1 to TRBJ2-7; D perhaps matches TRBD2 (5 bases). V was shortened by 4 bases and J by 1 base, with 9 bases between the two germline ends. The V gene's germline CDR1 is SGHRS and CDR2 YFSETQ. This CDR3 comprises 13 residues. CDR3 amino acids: CASSGGSSYEQYF. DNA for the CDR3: TGCGCCAGCAGCGGCGGGTCTTCCTACGAGCAGTACTTC.

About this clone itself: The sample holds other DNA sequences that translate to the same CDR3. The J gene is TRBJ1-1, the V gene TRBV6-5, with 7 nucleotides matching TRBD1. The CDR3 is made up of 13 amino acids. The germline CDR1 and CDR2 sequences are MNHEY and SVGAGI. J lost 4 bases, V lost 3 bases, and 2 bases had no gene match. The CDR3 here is CASSYPGGTEAFF. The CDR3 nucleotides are TGTGCCAGCAGTTATCCAGGGGGCACTGAAGCTTTCTTT.

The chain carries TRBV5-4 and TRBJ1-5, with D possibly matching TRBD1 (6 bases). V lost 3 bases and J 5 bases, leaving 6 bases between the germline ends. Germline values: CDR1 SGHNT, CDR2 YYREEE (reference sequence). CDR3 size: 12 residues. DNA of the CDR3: TGTGCCAGCAGCTACAGGGATCAGCCCCAGCATTTT. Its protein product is CASSYRDQPQHF. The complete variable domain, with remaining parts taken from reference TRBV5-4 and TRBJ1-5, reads ETGVTQSPTHLIKTRGQQVTLRCSSQSGHNTVSWYQQALGQGPQFIFQYYREEENGRGNFPPRFSGLQFPNYSSELNVNALELDDSALYLCASSYRDQPQHFGDGTRLSIL.

CDR3 protein: CASSAQVDSGNTIYF. The CDR3 DNA reads as TGTGCCAGTAGTGCACAGGTCGACTCTGGAAACACCATATATTTT. The chain carries TRBV19 and TRBJ1-3; D possibly corresponds to TRBD1 (5 bases). Germline loops: CDR1 LNHDA, CDR2 SQIVND (reference sequence). V lost 5 bases, J lost 0 bases, and 11 bases lay in between. This CDR3 has 15 residues.

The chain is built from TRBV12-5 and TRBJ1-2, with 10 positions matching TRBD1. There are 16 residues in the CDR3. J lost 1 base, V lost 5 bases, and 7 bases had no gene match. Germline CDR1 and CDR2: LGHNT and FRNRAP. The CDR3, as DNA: TGTGCTAGTGGTAGAACGGGACAGGGGTTTAACTATGGCTACACCTTC. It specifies CASGRTGQGFNYGYTF.

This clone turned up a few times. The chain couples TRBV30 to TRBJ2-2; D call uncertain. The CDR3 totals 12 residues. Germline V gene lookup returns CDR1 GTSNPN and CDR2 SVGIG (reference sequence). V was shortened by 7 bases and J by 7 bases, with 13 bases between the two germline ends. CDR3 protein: CASRAVVGELFF. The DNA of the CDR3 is TGTGCCTCACGTGCGGTAGTCGGGGAGCTGTTTTTT.

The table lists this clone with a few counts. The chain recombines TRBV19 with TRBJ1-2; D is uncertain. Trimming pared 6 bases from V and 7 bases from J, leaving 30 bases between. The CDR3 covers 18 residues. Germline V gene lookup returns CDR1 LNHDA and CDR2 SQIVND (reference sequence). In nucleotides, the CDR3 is TGTGCCAGTAGGAGGGATCCCCAACCCACCTACCTTCGGGGTGGCTACACCTTC. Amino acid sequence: CASRRDPQPTYLRGGYTF.

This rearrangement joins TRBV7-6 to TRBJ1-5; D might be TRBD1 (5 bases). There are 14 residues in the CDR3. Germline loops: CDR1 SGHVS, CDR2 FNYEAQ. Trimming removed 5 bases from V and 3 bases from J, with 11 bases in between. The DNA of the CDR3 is TGTGCCAGCAGCCGTGGGGGGGTCAATCAGCCCCAGCATTTT. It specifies CASSRGGVNQPQHF.

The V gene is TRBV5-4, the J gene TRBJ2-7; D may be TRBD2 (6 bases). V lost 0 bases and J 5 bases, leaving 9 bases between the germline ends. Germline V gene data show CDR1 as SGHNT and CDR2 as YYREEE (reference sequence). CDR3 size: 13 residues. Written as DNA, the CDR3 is TGTGCCAGCAGCTTGGCGGCGGGGAACGAGCAGTACTTC. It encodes CASSLAAGNEQYF.

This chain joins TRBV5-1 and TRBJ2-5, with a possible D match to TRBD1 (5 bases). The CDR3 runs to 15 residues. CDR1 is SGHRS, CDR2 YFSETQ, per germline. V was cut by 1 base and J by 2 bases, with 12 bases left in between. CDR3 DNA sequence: TGCGCCAGCAGCTTGATAGCCCCAGGGCAAGAGACCCAGTACTTC. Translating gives CASSLIAPGQETQYF. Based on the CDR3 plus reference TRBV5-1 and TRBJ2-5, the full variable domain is KAGVTQTPRYLIKTRGQQVTLSCSPISGHRSVSWYQQTPGQGLQFLFEYFSETQRNKGNFPGRFSGRQFSNSRSEMNVSTLELGDSALYLCASSLIAPGQETQYFGPGTRLLVL.

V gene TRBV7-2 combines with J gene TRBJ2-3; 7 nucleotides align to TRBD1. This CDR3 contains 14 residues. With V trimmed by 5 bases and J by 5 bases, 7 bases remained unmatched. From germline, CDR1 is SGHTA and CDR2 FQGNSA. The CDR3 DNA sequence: TGTGCCAGCAGCGTCGGGACAGATCTAGATACGCAGTATTTT. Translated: CASSVGTDLDTQYF.

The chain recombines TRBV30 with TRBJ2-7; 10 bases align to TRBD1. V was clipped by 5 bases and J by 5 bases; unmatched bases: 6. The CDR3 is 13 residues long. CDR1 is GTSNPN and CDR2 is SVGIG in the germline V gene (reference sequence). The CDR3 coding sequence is TGTGCCTGGGCCCGGGACAGGGGTGACGAGCAGTACTTC. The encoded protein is CAWARDRGDEQYF.

CDR3: CASSEYRSLAKNIQYF. The CDR3 nucleotides are TGTGCCAGCAGTGAATATAGATCCTTAGCCAAAAACATTCAGTACTTC. This sequence joins TRBV2 and TRBJ2-4; no reliable D call. This CDR3 has 16 amino acids. The V gene lost 2 bases and the J gene lost 0 bases, with 11 bases spanning the gap. Germline values: CDR1 SNHLY, CDR2 FYNNEI. Full variable domain (outside the CDR3, taken from reference TRBV2 and TRBJ2-4): EPEVTQTPSHQVTQMGQEVILRCVPISNHLYFYWYRQILGQKVEFLVSFYNNEISEKSEIFDDQFSVERPDGSNFTLKIRSTKLEDSAMYFCASSEYRSLAKNIQYFGAGTRLSVL.

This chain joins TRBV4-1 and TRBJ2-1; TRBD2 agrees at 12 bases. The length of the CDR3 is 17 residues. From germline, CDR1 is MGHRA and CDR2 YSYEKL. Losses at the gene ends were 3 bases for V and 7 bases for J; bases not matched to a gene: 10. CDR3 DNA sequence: TGCGCCAGCAGCCAGGGGCCTAGCGGGGGGGCGGGGAATGAGCAGTTCTTC. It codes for CASSQGPSGGAGNEQFF.

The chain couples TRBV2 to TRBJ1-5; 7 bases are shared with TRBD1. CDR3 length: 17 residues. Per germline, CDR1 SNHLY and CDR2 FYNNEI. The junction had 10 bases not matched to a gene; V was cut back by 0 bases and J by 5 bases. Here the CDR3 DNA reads TGTGCCAGCAGTGAAGCGCTTGCGGGACAGAAATATCAGCCCCAGCATTTT. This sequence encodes CASSEALAGQKYQPQHF. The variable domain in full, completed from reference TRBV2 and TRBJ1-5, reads EPEVTQTPSHQVTQMGQEVILRCVPISNHLYFYWYRQILGQKVEFLVSFYNNEISEKSEIFDDQFSVERPDGSNFTLKIRSTKLEDSAMYFCASSEALAGQKYQPQHFGDGTRLSIL.